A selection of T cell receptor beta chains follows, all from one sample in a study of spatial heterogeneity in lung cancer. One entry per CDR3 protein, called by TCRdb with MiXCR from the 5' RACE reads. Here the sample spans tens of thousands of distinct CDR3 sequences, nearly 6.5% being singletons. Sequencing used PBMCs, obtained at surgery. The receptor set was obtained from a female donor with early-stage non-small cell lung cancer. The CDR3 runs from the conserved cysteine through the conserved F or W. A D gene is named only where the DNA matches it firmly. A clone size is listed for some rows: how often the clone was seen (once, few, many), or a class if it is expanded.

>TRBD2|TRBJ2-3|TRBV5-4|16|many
CASSLELAGVADTQYF
TGTGCCAGCAGCTTGGAACTAGCGGGGGTTGCAGATACGCAGTATTTT
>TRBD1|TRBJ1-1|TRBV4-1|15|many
CASSRPGQPNTEAFF
TGCGCCAGCAGCCGGCCGGGACAGCCCAACACTGAAGCTTTCTTT
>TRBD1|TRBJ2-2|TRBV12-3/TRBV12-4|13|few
CASSIGGPGELFF
TGTGCCAGCAGCATAGGGGGCCCCGGGGAGCTGTTTTTT
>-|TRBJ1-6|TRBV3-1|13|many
CASSQDRNSPLHF
TGTGCCAGCAGCCAAGATCGGAATTCACCCCTCCACTTT
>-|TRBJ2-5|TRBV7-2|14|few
CASSLRYSQETQYF
TGTGCCAGCAGCTTACGGTACTCACAAGAGACCCAGTACTTC
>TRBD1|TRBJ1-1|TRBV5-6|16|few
CASSSGLNRGITEAFF
TGTGCCAGCAGCTCCGGCCTAAACAGGGGGATCACTGAAGCTTTCTTT
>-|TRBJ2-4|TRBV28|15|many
CASSFSGTTKNIQYF
TGTGCCAGCAGTTTTTCAGGGACGACCAAAAACATTCAGTACTTC
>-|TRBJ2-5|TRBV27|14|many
CASAPQGRVETQYF
TGTGCCAGTGCTCCCCAGGGGCGCGTCGAGACCCAGTACTTC
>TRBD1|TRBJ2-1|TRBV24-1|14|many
CATSGTGGNNEQFF
TGTGCCACCTCTGGCACAGGGGGGAACAATGAGCAGTTCTTC
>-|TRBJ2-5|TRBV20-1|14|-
CSATEGVLQETQYF
TGCAGTGCCACAGAGGGGGTGCTGCAAGAGACCCAGTACTTC
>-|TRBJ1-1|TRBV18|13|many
CASSPGAGTEAFF
TGTGCCAGCTCACCAGGGGCAGGGACTGAAGCTTTCTTT
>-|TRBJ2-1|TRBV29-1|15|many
CSVEEAVPSYNEQFF
TGCAGCGTTGAAGAGGCGGTACCTTCCTACAATGAGCAGTTCTTC
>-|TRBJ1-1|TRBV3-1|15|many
CASSQWGGGNSEAFF
TGTGCCAGCAGCCAATGGGGCGGGGGGAACTCTGAAGCTTTCTTT
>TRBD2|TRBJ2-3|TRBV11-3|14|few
CASSPGGERDTQYF
TGTGCCAGCAGCCCGGGGGGGGAACGAGATACGCAGTATTTT
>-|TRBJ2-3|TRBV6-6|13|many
CASKSISTDTQYF
TGTGCCAGCAAATCCATTAGCACAGATACGCAGTATTTT
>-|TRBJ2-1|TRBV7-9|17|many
CASTLGELRGIGNEQFF
TGTGCCAGCACCCTGGGCGAGTTGAGGGGGATAGGGAATGAGCAGTTCTTC
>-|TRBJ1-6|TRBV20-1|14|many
CSAVGPLGNSPLHF
TGCAGTGCGGTTGGTCCTCTTGGGAATTCACCCCTCCACTTT
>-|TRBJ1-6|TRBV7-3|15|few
CASSLSAVSNSPLHF
TGTGCCAGCAGCTTATCGGCGGTTAGTAATTCACCCCTCCACTTT
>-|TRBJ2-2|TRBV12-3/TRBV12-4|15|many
CASSLNSPPTGELFF
TGTGCCAGCAGTTTGAACTCCCCCCCGACCGGGGAGCTGTTTTTT
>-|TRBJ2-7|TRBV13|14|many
CASSLGGIGYEQYF
TGTGCCAGCAGCTTAGGAGGGATTGGATACGAGCAGTACTTC
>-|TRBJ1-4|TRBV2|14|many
CASSEGALGPSLFF
TGTGCCAGCAGTGAAGGGGCCCTGGGGCCCAGCCTGTTTTTT
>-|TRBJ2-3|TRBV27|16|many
CASSLSSWMDTDTQYF
TGTGCCAGCAGTTTATCGTCCTGGATGGACACAGATACGCAGTATTTT
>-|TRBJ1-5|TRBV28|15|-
CASSYRGGGNQPQHF
TGTGCCAGCAGTTATAGGGGGGGCGGCAATCAGCCCCAGCATTTT
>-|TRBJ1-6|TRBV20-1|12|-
CSARLGESPLHF
TGCAGTGCTAGATTGGGGGAATCCCCCCTCCACTTT
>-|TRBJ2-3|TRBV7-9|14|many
CASSFSGYTDTQYF
TGTGCCAGCAGCTTCAGCGGGTACACAGATACGCAGTATTTT
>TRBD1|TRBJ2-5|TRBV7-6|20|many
CASSPSGGTGVQDFGETQYF
TGTGCCAGCAGCCCGTCAGGAGGGACAGGGGTTCAAGATTTCGGAGAGACCCAGTACTTC
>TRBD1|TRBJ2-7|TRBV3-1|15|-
CASSQPRTGTYEQYF
TGTGCCAGCAGCCAGCCCAGGACAGGCACCTACGAGCAGTACTTC
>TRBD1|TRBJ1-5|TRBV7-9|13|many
CASSLTGNQPQHF
TGTGCCAGCAGCTTGACAGGGAATCAGCCCCAGCATTTT
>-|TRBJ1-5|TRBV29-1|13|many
CSAMTEADQPQHF
TGCAGCGCAATGACGGAGGCAGATCAGCCCCAGCATTTT
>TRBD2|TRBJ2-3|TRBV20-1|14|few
CSARRGGFTDTQYF
TGCAGTGCTAGGCGCGGGGGGTTCACAGATACGCAGTATTTT
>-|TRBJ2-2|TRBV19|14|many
CASSIGVGSGELFF
TGTGCCAGTAGTATAGGGGTGGGCTCCGGGGAGCTGTTTTTT
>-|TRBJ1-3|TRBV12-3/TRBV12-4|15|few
CASSSGPGTGNTIYF
TGTGCCAGCAGCTCGGGACCCGGGACTGGAAACACCATATATTTT
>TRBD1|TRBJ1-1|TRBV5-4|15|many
CASSPDRSMNTEAFF
TGTGCCAGCAGCCCGGACAGGTCAATGAACACTGAAGCTTTCTTT
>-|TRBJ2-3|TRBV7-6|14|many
CASSPAIRTDTQYF
TGTGCCAGCAGCCCAGCGATAAGGACAGATACGCAGTATTTT
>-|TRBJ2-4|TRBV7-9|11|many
CATGQGNIQYF
TGTGCCACTGGGCAGGGAAACATTCAGTACTTC